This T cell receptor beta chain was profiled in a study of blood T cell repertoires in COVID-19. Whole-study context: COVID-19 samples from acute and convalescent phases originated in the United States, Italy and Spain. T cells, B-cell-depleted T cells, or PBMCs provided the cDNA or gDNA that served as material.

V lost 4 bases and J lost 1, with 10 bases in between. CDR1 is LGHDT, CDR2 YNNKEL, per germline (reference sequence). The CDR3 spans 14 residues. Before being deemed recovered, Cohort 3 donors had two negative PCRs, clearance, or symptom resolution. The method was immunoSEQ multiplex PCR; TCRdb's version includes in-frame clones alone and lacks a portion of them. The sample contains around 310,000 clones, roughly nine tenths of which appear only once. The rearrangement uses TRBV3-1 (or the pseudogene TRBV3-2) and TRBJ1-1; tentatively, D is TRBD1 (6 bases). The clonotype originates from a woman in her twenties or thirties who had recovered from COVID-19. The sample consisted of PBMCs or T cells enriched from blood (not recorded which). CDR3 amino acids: CASSLGGANTEAFF. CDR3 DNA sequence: TGTGCCAGCAGCCTGGGGGGGGCGAACACTGAAGCTTTCTTT.